Shown below are 15 T cell receptor beta chains from a single sample sequenced in a study of CD8 T cells in Susac syndrome. The authors reverse transcribed about 0.5 to 1 ug RNA with random hexamers. One entry per CDR3 protein, called by TCRdb with MiXCR from the immunoSEQ multiplex PCR reads. The sample gives 250,000 to 300,000 distinct CDR3 sequences, approximately 90% of which show up once; 0.18% is in the top ten. Sequenced input: CD8+ T cells from PBMCs. These TCRs come from a human donor with multiple sclerosis.

The chain employs TRBV11-2 and TRBJ2-7; 9 nucleotides match TRBD2. CDR3 length equals 12 residues. Germline V gene data show CDR1 as SGHAT and CDR2 as FQNNGV. V lost 8 bases to trimming and J lost 5 bases; unmatched junction nucleotides: 4. CDR3 loop: CASGLAGNEQYF. The CDR3 coding sequence is TGTGCCAGCGGGCTAGCGGGAAACGAGCAGTACTTC.

The chain employs TRBV7-6 and TRBJ1-1, with TRBD1 matching over 8 bases. CDR1 and CDR2 from the germline V gene are SGHVS and FNYEAQ. The ends lost 1 base at V and 4 bases at J; junction bases unmatched: 5. The CDR3 sequence is 15 residues long. The CDR3 loop reads CASSLGQGWGTEAFF. The CDR3 DNA follows: TGTGCCAGCAGCTTAGGACAGGGGTGGGGCACTGAAGCTTTCTTT.

This chain links TRBV14 with TRBJ1-1, with unresolved D. Germline CDR1 reads SGHDN; CDR2 reads FVKESK. The ends were cut back, 3 bases at V and 2 bases at J, with 10 bases in the middle. The CDR3 extends over 14 amino acids. The CDR3 is CASSQPYLNTEAFF. CDR3 DNA sequence: TGTGCCAGCAGCCAGCCCTACTTAAACACTGAAGCTTTCTTT.

CDR3 nucleotide sequence: TGTGCCAGCAGTTACCCTACTAGAAACAATGAGCAGTTCTTC. This translates into CASSYPTRNNEQFF. The gene calls are TRBV6-6 and TRBJ2-1, with D perhaps matching TRBD2 (5 bases). Germline V gene sequence: CDR1 MNHNY, CDR2 SVGAGI (reference sequence). CDR3 length equals 14 residues. V was cut by 2 bases and J by 5 bases, with 10 bases left in between.

This clonotype was counted only a few times. The CDR3, as DNA: TGTGCCAGCAGCTTAGCGCTGGGCAGATCCTACGAGCAGTACTTC. Translated, it gives CASSLALGRSYEQYF. The chain links TRBV7-8 to TRBJ2-7; D is undetermined. Per the germline V gene, CDR1 is SGHVS and CDR2 is FQNEAQ. V lost 0 bases, J lost 1 base, and 10 bases lay in between. This CDR3 comprises 15 residues.

The V call is TRBV4-2, the J call TRBJ2-7; the D is unclear. Germline V gene lookup returns CDR1 LGHNA and CDR2 YNFKEQ. Trimming cost V 1 base and J 4 bases, with 8 bases left between them. This CDR3 has 13 amino acids. This chain's CDR3 is CASSQATEYEQYF. For the CDR3, the DNA is TGTGCCAGCAGCCAAGCCACCGAATACGAGCAGTACTTC.

The rearrangement uses TRBV28 and TRBJ2-7; D gene ambiguous. The ends were cut back, 3 bases at V and 0 bases at J, with 12 bases in the middle. CDR1 and CDR2 (germline): MDHEN, SYDVKM. The CDR3 consists of 15 residues. DNA for the CDR3: TGTGCCAGCAGTTTTGGGCCCGAGCCCTCCTACGAGCAGTACTTC. Amino acid sequence: CASSFGPEPSYEQYF.

This chain joins TRBV19 and TRBJ1-5; no clear D. Germline V CDR1 and CDR2: LNHDA, SQIVND (reference sequence). The length of the CDR3 is 14 residues. V was cut by 3 bases and J by 4 bases, with 10 bases left in between. CDR3 DNA: TGTGCCAGTAGTATTCGATCCGGGAATCAGCCCCAGCATTTT. This translates into CASSIRSGNQPQHF.

The chain carries TRBV6-5 and TRBJ2-7; perhaps TRBD1 as D (5 bases). The CDR3 runs to 15 residues. V was trimmed by 5 bases and J by 3 bases, leaving 17 bases between them. CDR1 and CDR2 from the germline V gene are MNHEY and SVGAGI. CDR3 DNA sequence: TGTGCCAGCAGTCCCGGGCGGACAAATATCTACGAGCAGTACTTC. Protein product: CASSPGRTNIYEQYF.

This clonotype was observed a handful of times. V gene TRBV5-4 combines with J gene TRBJ2-7; D is possibly TRBD1 or TRBD2 (6 bases each). CDR1 is SGHNT and CDR2 is YYREEE in the germline V gene (reference sequence). CDR3 length equals 15 residues. With 4 bases removed from V and 5 bases from J, the gap between germline ends came to 19 bases. The CDR3 loop reads CASSHPTEGGDEQYF. The DNA of the CDR3 is TGTGCCAGCAGCCACCCCACTGAGGGGGGCGACGAGCAGTACTTC.

The V and J genes are TRBV4-3 and TRBJ2-3; D remains ambiguous. Trimming took 3 bases from V and 6 from J, leaving 10 bases between them. The CDR3 sequence is 13 residues long. CDR1 is LGHNA, CDR2 YSLEER, per germline. The DNA for the CDR3 is TGCGCCAGCAGCCAGCTGACGGGCGATACGCAGTATTTT. Translated: CASSQLTGDTQYF.

The chain uses TRBV6-2 or TRBV6-3 and TRBJ2-1, with 8 positions matching TRBD2. The CDR3 has 15 residues. CDR1 and CDR2 (germline): MNHEY, SVGEGT. The V gene end was trimmed by 3 bases and the J gene end by 5 bases; junction bases not matched to a gene: 6. CDR3: CASSYRGGRDNEQFF. In DNA, the CDR3 is TGTGCCAGCAGTTATCGGGGGGGCAGGGACAATGAGCAGTTCTTC.

This clonotype showed up just a few times. J is TRBJ2-5 and V is TRBV28; 10 nucleotides agree with TRBD2. The CDR3 has 14 amino acids. CDR1 is MDHEN, CDR2 SYDVKM, per germline. Trimming removed 5 bases from V and 6 bases from J; junction bases left unmatched: 6. CDR3 sequence: CASSPLLAGKTQYF. The CDR3, as DNA: TGTGCCAGCAGTCCTCTACTAGCGGGAAAGACCCAGTACTTC.

This chain's CDR3 is CASSDLRGGTEAFF. CDR3 coding DNA: TGTGCCAGCAGTGATCTCAGGGGTGGCACTGAAGCTTTCTTT. The genes are TRBV2 and TRBJ1-1; D perhaps matches TRBD1 (6 bases). This CDR3 has 14 amino acids. The V and J ends lost 3 bases and 4 bases respectively, with 12 bases between them. Germline CDR1 reads SNHLY; CDR2 reads FYNNEI. The full variable domain, completed using reference TRBV2 and TRBJ1-1, is EPEVTQTPSHQVTQMGQEVILRCVPISNHLYFYWYRQILGQKVEFLVSFYNNEISEKSEIFDDQFSVERPDGSNFTLKIRSTKLEDSAMYFCASSDLRGGTEAFFGQGTRLTVV.

The chain is built from TRBV27 and TRBJ2-7; 7 positions agree with TRBD2. This CDR3 has 15 amino acids. Looked up from germline, CDR1 is MNHEY and CDR2 is SMNVEV (reference sequence). J lost 0 bases, V lost 8 bases, and 10 bases had no gene match. Here the CDR3 reads CASSIAGGSSYEQYF. For the CDR3, the DNA is TGTGCCAGCTCCATCGCCGGGGGGAGCTCCTACGAGCAGTACTTC.